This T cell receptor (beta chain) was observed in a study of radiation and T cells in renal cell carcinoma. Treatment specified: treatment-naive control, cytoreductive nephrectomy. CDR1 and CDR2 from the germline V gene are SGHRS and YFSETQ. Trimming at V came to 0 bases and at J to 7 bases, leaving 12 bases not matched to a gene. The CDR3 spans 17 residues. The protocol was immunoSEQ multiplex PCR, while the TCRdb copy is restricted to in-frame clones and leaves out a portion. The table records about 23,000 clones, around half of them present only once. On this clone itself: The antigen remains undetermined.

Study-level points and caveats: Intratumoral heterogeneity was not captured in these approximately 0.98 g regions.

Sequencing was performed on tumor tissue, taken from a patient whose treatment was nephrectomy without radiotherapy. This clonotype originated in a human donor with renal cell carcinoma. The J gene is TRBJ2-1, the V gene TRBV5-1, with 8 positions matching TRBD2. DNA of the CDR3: TGCGCCAGCAGCTTGGCCGGCGCTAGCGGGTCTCTGAATGAGCAGTTCTTC. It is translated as CASSLAGASGSLNEQFF.